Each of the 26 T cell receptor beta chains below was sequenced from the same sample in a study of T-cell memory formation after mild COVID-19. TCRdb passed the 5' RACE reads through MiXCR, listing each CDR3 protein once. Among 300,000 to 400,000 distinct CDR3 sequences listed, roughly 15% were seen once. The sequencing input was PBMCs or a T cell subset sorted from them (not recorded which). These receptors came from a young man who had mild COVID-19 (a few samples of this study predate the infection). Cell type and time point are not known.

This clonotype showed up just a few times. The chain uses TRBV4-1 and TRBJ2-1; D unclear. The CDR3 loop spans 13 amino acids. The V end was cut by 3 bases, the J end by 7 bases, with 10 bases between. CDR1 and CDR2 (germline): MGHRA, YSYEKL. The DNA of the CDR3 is TGCGCCAGCAGCCACCATCAGTCGAATGAGCAGTTCTTC. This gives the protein CASSHHQSNEQFF.

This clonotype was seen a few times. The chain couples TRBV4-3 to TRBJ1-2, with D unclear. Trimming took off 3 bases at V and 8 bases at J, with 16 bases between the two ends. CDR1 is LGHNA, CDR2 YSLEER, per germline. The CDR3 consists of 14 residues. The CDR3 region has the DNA TGCGCCAGCAGCCAGGATTACGGAACTGGGGGCTACACCTTC. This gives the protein CASSQDYGTGGYTF.

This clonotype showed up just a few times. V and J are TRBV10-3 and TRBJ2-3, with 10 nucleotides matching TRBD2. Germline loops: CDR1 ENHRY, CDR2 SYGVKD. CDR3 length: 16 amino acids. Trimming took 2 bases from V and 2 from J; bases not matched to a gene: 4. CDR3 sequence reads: CAISEPSGGVTDTQYF. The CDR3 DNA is TGTGCCATCAGTGAGCCAAGCGGGGGGGTCACAGATACGCAGTATTTT.

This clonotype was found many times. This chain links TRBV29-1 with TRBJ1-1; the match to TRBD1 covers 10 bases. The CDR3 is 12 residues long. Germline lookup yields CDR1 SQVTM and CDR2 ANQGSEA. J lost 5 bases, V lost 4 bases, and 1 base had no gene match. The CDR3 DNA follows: TGCAGCGTTGGGACAGGGGGGACTGAAGCTTTCTTT. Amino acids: CSVGTGGTEAFF. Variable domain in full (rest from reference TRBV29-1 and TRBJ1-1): SAVISQKPSRDICQRGTSLTIQCQVDSQVTMMFWYRQQPGQSLTLIATANQGSEATYESGFVIDKFPISRPNLTFSTLTVSNMSPEDSSIYLCSVGTGGTEAFFGQGTRLTVV.

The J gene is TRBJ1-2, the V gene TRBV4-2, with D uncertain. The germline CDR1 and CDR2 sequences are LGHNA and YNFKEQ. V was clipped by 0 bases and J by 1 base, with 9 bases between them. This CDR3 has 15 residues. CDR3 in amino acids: CASSQDPLINYGYTF. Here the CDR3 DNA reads TGTGCCAGCAGCCAAGATCCCCTGATTAACTATGGCTACACCTTC.

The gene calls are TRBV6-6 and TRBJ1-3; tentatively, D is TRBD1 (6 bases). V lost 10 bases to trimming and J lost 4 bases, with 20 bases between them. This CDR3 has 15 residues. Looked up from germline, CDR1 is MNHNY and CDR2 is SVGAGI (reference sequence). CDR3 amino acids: CATTRGGTGGNTIYF. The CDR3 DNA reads TGTGCCACCACCCGAGGGGGGACGGGAGGAAACACCATATATTTT.

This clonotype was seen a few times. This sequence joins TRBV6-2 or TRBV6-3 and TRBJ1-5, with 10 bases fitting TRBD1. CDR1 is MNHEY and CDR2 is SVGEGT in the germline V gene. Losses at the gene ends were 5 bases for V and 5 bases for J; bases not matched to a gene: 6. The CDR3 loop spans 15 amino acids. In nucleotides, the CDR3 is TGTGCCAGCAGTCCCCGAGGACAGGGGGATCAGCCCCAGCATTTT. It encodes CASSPRGQGDQPQHF.

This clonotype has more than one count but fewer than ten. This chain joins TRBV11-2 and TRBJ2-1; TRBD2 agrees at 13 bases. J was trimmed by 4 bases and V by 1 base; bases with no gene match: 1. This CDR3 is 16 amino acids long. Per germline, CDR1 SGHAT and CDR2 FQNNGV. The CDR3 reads CASSLVLAGGYNEQFF. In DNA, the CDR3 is TGTGCCAGCAGCTTAGTACTAGCGGGGGGGTACAATGAGCAGTTCTTC.

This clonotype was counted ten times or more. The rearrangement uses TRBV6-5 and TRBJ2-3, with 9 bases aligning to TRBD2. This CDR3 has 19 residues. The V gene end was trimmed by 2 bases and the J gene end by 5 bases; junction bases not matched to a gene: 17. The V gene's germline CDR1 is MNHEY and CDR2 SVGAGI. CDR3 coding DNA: TGTGCCAGCAGTTACGTGGCGGGGGGGCGAATAAAGGGCCGAGATACGCAGTATTTT. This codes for CASSYVAGGRIKGRDTQYF.

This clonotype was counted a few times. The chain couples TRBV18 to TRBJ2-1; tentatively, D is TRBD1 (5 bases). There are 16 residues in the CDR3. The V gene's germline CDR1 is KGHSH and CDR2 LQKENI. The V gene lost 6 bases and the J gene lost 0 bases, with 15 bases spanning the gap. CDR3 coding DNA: TGTGCCAGCTCCCGCACAGGCTTGAGCTCCTACAATGAGCAGTTCTTC. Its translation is CASSRTGLSSYNEQFF.

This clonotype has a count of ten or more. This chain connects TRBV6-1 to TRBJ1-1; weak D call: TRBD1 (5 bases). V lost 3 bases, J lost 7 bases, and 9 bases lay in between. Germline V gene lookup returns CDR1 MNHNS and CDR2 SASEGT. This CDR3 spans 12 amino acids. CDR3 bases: TGTGCCAGCAGTGATTGGACACGTGAAGCTTTCTTT. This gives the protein CASSDWTREAFF.

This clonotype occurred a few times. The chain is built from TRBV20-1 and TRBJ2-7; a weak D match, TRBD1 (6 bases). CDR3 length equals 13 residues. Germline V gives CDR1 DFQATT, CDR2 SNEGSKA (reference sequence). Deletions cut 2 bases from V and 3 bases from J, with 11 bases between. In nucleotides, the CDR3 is TGCAGTGCTAGACCTCAGACAGGCTACGAGCAGTACTTC. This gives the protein CSARPQTGYEQYF.

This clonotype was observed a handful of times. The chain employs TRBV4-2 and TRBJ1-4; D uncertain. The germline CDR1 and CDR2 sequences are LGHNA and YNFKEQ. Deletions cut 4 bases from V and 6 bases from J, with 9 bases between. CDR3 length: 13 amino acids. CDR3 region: CASSPGRDEKLFF. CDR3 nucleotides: TGTGCCAGCAGCCCAGGACGGGATGAAAAACTGTTTTTT.

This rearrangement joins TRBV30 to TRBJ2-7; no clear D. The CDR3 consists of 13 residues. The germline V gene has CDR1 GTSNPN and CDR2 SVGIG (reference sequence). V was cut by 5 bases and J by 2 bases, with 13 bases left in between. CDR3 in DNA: TGTGCCTGGGAGAGACACGGAGCCTACGAGCAGTACTTC. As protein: CAWERHGAYEQYF.

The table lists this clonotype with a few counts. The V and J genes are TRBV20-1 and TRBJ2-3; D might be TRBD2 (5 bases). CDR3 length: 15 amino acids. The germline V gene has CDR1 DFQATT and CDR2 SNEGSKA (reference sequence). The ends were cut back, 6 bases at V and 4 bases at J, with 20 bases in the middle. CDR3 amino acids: CSAPSYREVPDTQYF. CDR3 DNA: TGCAGTGCACCGTCATACCGGGAAGTTCCAGATACGCAGTATTTT.

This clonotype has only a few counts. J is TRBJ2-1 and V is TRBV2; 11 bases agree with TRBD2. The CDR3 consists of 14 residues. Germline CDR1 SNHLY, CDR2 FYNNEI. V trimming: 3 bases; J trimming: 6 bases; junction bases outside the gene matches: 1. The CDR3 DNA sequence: TGTGCCAGCAGTGAGGGGACTAGCGGCAATGAGCAGTTCTTC. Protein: CASSEGTSGNEQFF. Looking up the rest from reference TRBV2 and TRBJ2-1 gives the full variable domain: EPEVTQTPSHQVTQMGQEVILRCVPISNHLYFYWYRQILGQKVEFLVSFYNNEISEKSEIFDDQFSVERPDGSNFTLKIRSTKLEDSAMYFCASSEGTSGNEQFFGPGTRLTVL.

The CDR3 DNA reads TGCGCCAGCAGCTTGGCGGTCGGACCCTACGAGCAGTACGTC. It codes for CASSLAVGPYEQYV. The gene calls are TRBV5-1 and TRBJ2-7; no firm D call. Germline V CDR1 and CDR2: SGHRS, YFSETQ. Trimming removed 0 bases from V and 2 bases from J, with 9 bases in between. CDR3 length: 14 residues.

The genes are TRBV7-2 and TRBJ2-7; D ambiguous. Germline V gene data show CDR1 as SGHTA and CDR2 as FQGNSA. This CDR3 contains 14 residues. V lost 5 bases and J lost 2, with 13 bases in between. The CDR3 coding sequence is TGTGCCAGCAGCCATCTAGGGTCCGCCTACGAGCAGTACGTC. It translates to CASSHLGSAYEQYV.

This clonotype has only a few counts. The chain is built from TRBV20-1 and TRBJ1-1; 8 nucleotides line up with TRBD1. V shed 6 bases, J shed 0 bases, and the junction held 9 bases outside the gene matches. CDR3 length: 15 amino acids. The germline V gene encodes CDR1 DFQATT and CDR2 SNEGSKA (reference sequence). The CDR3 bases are TGCAGTGCAAAGGACAGGGAAAAGATGAACACTGAAGCTTTCTTT. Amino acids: CSAKDREKMNTEAFF.

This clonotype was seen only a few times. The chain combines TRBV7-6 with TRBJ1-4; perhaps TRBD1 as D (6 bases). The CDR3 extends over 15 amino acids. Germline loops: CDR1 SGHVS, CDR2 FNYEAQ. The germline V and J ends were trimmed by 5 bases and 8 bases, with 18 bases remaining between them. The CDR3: CASSVQGRLSEKLFF. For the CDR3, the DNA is TGTGCCAGCAGCGTACAGGGACGGCTGAGCGAAAAACTGTTTTTT.

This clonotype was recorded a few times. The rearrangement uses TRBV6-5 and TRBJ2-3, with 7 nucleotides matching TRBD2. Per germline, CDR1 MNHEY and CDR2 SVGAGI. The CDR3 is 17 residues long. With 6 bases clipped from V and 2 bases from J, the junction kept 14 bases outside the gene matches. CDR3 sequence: CASRPRTSSYYTDTQYF. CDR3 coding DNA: TGTGCCAGCAGGCCTAGGACTAGTTCTTACTACACAGATACGCAGTATTTT.

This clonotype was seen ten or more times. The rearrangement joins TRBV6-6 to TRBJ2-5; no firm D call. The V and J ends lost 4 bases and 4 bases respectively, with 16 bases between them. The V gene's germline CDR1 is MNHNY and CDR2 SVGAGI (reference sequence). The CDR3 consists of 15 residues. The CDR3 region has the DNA TGTGCCAGCAGTTCCCTGGACGGATATGGAGAGACCCAGTACTTC. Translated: CASSSLDGYGETQYF.

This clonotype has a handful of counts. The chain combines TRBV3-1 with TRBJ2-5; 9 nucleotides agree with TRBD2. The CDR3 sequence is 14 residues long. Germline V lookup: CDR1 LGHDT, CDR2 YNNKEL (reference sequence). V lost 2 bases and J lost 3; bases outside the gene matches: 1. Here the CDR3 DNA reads TGTGCCAGCAGCCAACTAGCGGGGAAAGAGACCCAGTACTTC. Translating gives CASSQLAGKETQYF.

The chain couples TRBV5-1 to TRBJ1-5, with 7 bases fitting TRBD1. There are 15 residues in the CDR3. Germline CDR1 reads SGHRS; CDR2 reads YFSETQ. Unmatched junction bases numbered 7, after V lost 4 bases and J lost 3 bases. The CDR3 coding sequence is TGCGCCAGCAGCCGGGACAGCGATCACAATCAGCCCCAGCATTTT. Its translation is CASSRDSDHNQPQHF.

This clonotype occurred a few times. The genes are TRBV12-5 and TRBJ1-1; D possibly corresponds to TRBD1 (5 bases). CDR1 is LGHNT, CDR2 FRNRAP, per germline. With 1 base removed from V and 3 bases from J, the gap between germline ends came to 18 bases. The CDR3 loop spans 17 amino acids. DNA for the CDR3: TGTGCTAGTGGTTTGGCAGAAAGTTGGCAGGGAGACACTGAAGCTTTCTTT. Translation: CASGLAESWQGDTEAFF.

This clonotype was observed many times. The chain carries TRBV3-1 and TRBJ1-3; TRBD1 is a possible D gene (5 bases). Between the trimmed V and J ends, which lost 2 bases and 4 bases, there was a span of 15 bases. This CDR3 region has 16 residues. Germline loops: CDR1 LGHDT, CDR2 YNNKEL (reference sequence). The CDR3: CASSQTSGLSGNTIYF. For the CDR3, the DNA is TGTGCCAGCAGCCAAACTTCGGGGCTGTCCGGAAACACCATATATTTT.